The present TCR beta chain was sequenced within a study of CD8 T cells in ankylosing spondylitis. Researchers built TCR beta libraries using quantitative 5'-RACE with molecular barcodes. One entry per CDR3 protein, called by TCRdb with MiXCR from the 5' RACE reads. The sample lists 200,000 or so distinct CDR3 sequences; about 20% were seen once. There are 13 residues in the CDR3. V lost 3 bases to trimming and J lost 15 bases, with 18 bases between them. General study findings and limits: The disease-linked clones had a CD8+ phenotype and low blood frequencies. A motif of roughly 8 highly homologous TCR beta variants was seen as apparently characteristic of ankylosing spondylitis blood. Clones linked to disease were reported to show significant enrichment in matched ankylosing spondylitis synovial fluid.

Regarding this clonotype: What it recognizes is unknown.

The V call is TRBV12-3 or TRBV12-4, the J call TRBJ2-1, with D perhaps matching TRBD1 (6 bases). Source material: blood, either unsorted or a sorted T cell fraction (not recorded which). The receptor was derived from a male donor aged 10-29 years with ankylosing spondylitis or in good health (not recorded which). The CDR3 DNA follows: TGTGCCAGCAGTTTTTTGATTTGGCAGGGGACGTTCTTC. Residues: CASSFLIWQGTFF.